One and the same sample provided the 19 T cell receptor beta chains below, sequenced in a study of regulatory T cells in long-lasting Graves disease. With iRepertoire HTBI primers and Arm-PCR of CDR3 regions, TCR beta libraries were built. MiXCR, run by TCRdb on the multiplex PCR reads, gives a single entry per CDR3 protein. There are about 200,000 distinct CDR3 sequences in the sample; about a sixth occur only once, and 22% lies in the top ten. This sample's time point: newly diagnosed GD, antithyroid drugs for less than 3 months. The TCR library was made from RNA extracted from PBMCs. The sequenced sample was peripheral blood mononuclear cells (PBMCs), obtained at new diagnosis, from a patient treated with antithyroid drugs. These receptors came from a female donor with Graves disease.

In its sample, this clonotype was seen many times. Germline is not matched at one junction end, which may reflect a read error. The genes are TRBV11-2 and TRBJ1-1, with TRBD1 identical over 10 bases. The CDR3 is 12 residues long. Germline CDR1 SGHAT, CDR2 FQNNGV. CDR3 loop: CASSFDRGQAFF. CDR3 nucleotide sequence: TGTGCCAGCAGCTTCGACAGGGGGCAAGCGTTCTTT.

This clonotype appeared many times. In DNA, the CDR3 is TGTGCCAGCAAAGGGACAGGCCAATTCGACTACACCTTC. Its translation: CASKGTGQFDYTF. The chain combines TRBV6-1 with TRBJ1-2, with 8 bases identical to TRBD1. V lost 7 bases to trimming and J lost 10 bases; unmatched junction nucleotides: 11. Germline V gene sequence: CDR1 MNHNS, CDR2 SASEGT. This CDR3 has 13 residues.

This clonotype was recorded at least ten times. The chain recombines TRBV15 with TRBJ2-2; D is ambiguous. The CDR3 sequence is 13 residues long. Germline V CDR1 and CDR2: LNHNV, YYDKDF (reference sequence). V was shortened by 3 bases and J by 8 bases, with 10 bases between the two germline ends. The chain's CDR3 is CATSSPHQGELFF. The CDR3 coding sequence is TGTGCCACCAGCAGCCCCCATCAGGGGGAGCTGTTTTTT.

This clonotype was seen only a few times. The genes are TRBV4-1 and TRBJ2-5, with D perhaps TRBD1 (6 bases). CDR1 MGHRA and CDR2 YSYEKL come from the germline V gene. The CDR3 is 17 amino acids. The V gene lost 4 bases and the J gene lost 2 bases, with 20 bases spanning the gap. CDR3 region: CASSPASGALGQETQYF. The CDR3 coding sequence is TGCGCCAGCAGCCCAGCCTCAGGGGCGCTTGGACAAGAGACCCAGTACTTC.

This clonotype was recorded at least ten times. The chain couples TRBV24-1 to TRBJ2-1, with D maybe TRBD2 (5 bases). V lost 0 bases and J lost 5, with 10 bases in between. This CDR3 comprises 15 residues. Germline V lookup: CDR1 KGHDR, CDR2 SFDVKD. DNA of the CDR3: TGTGCCACCAGTGATTTGCGGACTGACCACAATGAGCAGTTCTTC. Protein sequence: CATSDLRTDHNEQFF.

This clonotype came up many times. The chain has TRBV7-3 and TRBJ1-1, with D possibly TRBD1 on 6 matching bases. This CDR3 has 14 residues. Between the trimmed V and J ends, which lost 0 bases and 6 bases, there was a span of 11 bases. CDR1 SGHTA and CDR2 FQGTGA come from the germline V gene. The chain's CDR3 is CASSLTLGAPEAFF. Written as DNA, the CDR3 is TGTGCCAGCAGCTTAACGTTGGGGGCCCCTGAAGCTTTCTTT.

The V gene is TRBV19, the J gene TRBJ2-4; D perhaps matches TRBD1 (6 bases). The CDR3 has 16 residues. The germline V gene encodes CDR1 LNHDA and CDR2 SQIVND (reference sequence). The V gene lost 6 bases and the J gene lost 5 bases, with 20 bases spanning the gap. CDR3 in DNA: TGTGCCAGTAGCCCGAACAGGGAGTGGGGAGAAAACATTCAGTACTTC. Amino acid sequence: CASSPNREWGENIQYF.

To note about this clonotype: Given a much more abundant clone one base away, this may be a read error. The V call is TRBV6-1, the J call TRBJ1-1, with D possibly being TRBD1 (5 bases). The CDR3 length is 17 residues. CDR1 and CDR2 from the germline V gene are MNHNS and SASEGT. As DNA, the CDR3 is TGTGCCAGCCTTGACTCCGGAGAGGTTTCGGGGGGAACTGGAGCTTTCTTT. It specifies CASLDSGEVSGGTGAFF.

The chain combines TRBV20-1 with TRBJ1-2; 7 bases agree with TRBD1. V lost 4 bases and J lost 4; bases outside the gene matches: 9. The CDR3 covers 14 residues. Germline CDR1 is DFQATT and CDR2 is SNEGSKA (reference sequence). The CDR3 here is CSATLRTGGYGYTF. The DNA of the CDR3 is TGCAGTGCTACCCTAAGGACAGGAGGCTATGGCTACACCTTC.

The chain employs TRBV11-3 and TRBJ2-5; tentatively, D is TRBD1 (6 bases). The CDR3 has 14 amino acids. Trimming left V 5 bases short and J 2 bases short, with 12 bases between. Germline loops: CDR1 SGHNT, CDR2 YENEEA. CDR3 DNA sequence: TGTGCCAGCAGCCCCCCCGACAGGCAAGAGACCCAGTACTTC. Translating gives CASSPPDRQETQYF.

This chain's CDR3 is CASNPTSGGELFF. The CDR3 nucleotides are TGTGCCAGCAACCCGACTAGCGGCGGGGAGCTGTTTTTT. This chain connects TRBV2 to TRBJ2-2, with 9 bases fitting TRBD2. Germline-derived CDR1 and CDR2 are SNHLY and FYNNEI. The ends lost 7 bases at V and 7 bases at J; junction bases unmatched: 4. This CDR3 is 13 amino acids long.

This clonotype was observed many times. The CDR3 loop reads CASSEKQGPLPQHF. For the CDR3, the DNA is TGTGCCAGCAGTGAGAAGCAGGGGCCTCTGCCCCAGCATTTT. The V gene is TRBV6-1, the J gene TRBJ1-5; possible D gene TRBD1, 6 bases. Germline CDR1 is MNHNS and CDR2 is SASEGT. This CDR3 contains 14 residues. The V end lost 3 bases, the J end lost 9 bases, and 15 bases lay between the germline ends.

This clonotype came up many times. V usage is TRBV18 and J usage is TRBJ1-2; 8 nucleotides line up with TRBD1. Germline CDR1 is KGHSH and CDR2 is LQKENI. This CDR3 spans 14 amino acids. With V trimmed by 3 bases and J by 11 bases, 11 bases remained unmatched. The CDR3: CASSPPGQARTYTF. CDR3 coding DNA: TGTGCCAGCTCACCTCCGGGACAGGCCCGAACGTACACCTTC.

Many counts were recorded for this clonotype. V gene TRBV9 combines with J gene TRBJ2-3; 9 bases match TRBD2. Germline V lookup: CDR1 SGDLS, CDR2 YYNGEE. This CDR3 comprises 16 residues. V gave up 0 bases and J gave up 1 base; unmatched junction bases: 3. The CDR3 protein is CASSVDRTSGTDTQYF. Here the CDR3 DNA reads TGTGCCAGCAGCGTAGATAGGACTAGCGGCACAGATACGCAGTATTTT.

CDR3 amino acids: CASSTSMGREHSYEQYF. CDR3 nucleotides: TGCGCCAGCAGCACCTCAATGGGGCGGGAGCACTCCTACGAGCAGTACTTC. This chain joins TRBV5-1 and TRBJ2-7, with 7 nucleotides matching TRBD2. The CDR3 loop spans 17 amino acids. CDR1 is SGHRS and CDR2 is YFSETQ in the germline V gene. The V gene end was trimmed by 4 bases and the J gene end by 0 bases; junction bases not matched to a gene: 13.

This clonotype appeared many times. V usage is TRBV3-1 and J usage is TRBJ2-5; perhaps TRBD1 as D (5 bases). The CDR3 sequence is 13 residues long. V lost 1 base, J lost 5 bases, and 8 bases lay in between. Germline V CDR1 and CDR2: LGHDT, YNNKEL (reference sequence). CDR3 amino acids: CASSQGRVETQYF. CDR3 sequence (DNA): TGTGCCAGCAGCCAAGGCAGGGTGGAGACCCAGTACTTC.

The rearrangement links TRBV12-3 or TRBV12-4 to TRBJ2-5; TRBD2 matches at 12 bases. The J call may be in error: the DNA end matches TRBJ2-1 better. The CDR3 is made up of 16 amino acids. Here the CDR3 reads CASSPPGLAGYNEQFF. Written as DNA, the CDR3 is TGTGCCAGCAGCCCTCCGGGACTAGCGGGTTACAATGAGCAGTTCTTC.

The CDR3, as DNA: TGTGCCAGCAGCTTAGGGAGGGTCGGCACTGAAGCTTTCTTT. Translated, it gives CASSLGRVGTEAFF. This rearrangement joins TRBV11-3 to TRBJ1-1; D call uncertain. The V end was cut by 1 base, the J end by 4 bases, with 10 bases between. The CDR3 is 14 amino acids. The germline V gene has CDR1 SGHNT and CDR2 YENEEA. Full variable domain (remainder filled in from reference TRBV11-3 and TRBJ1-1): EAGVVQSPRYKIIEKKQPVAFWCNPISGHNTLYWYLQNLGQGPELLIRYENEEAVDDSQLPKDRFSAERLKGVDSTLKIQPAELGDSAVYLCASSLGRVGTEAFFGQGTRLTVV.

This clonotype has just a few counts. This sequence joins TRBV5-5 and TRBJ1-5; weak D call: TRBD1 (6 bases). Trimming removed 4 bases from V and 1 base from J, with 18 bases in between. This CDR3 comprises 17 residues. From germline, CDR1 is SGHKS and CDR2 YYEKEE (reference sequence). The CDR3 reads CASSPGTRGLSNQPQHF. The CDR3 DNA sequence: TGTGCCAGCAGCCCCGGGACAAGGGGCTTGAGCAATCAGCCCCAGCATTTT.